The clone carrying this TCR beta chain was seen once. Per the original methods: Reference gene primer amplification yielded estimated nucleated cell counts. TCRdb keeps only in-frame clones here, not all; method: immunoSEQ multiplex PCR. D and trimming come from the DNA, and the V and J calls and clone size come from that table. The sample shows approximately 410,000 clones, 86% of them seen only once. CDR1 is KGHSH and CDR2 is LQKENI in the germline V gene. CDR3 length: 17 amino acids. V trimming: 1 base; J trimming: 4 bases; junction bases outside the gene matches: 10. These data originate in a study of blood T cell repertoires in COVID-19.

This receptor was identified in a woman younger than 45 with active or convalescent COVID-19. Sequencing was done on a sample of peripheral blood. This chain connects TRBV18 to TRBJ2-5, with 9 bases matching TRBD1. The DNA for the CDR3 is TGTGCCAGCTCACCACAACAATATACAGGGGGCGGAGAGACCCAGTACTTC. Amino acids: CASSPQQYTGGGETQYF.